Below are 18 T cell receptor beta chains sequenced from a single sample in a study of Graves' ophthalmopathy and Graves' hyperthyroidism. Amplifying from RNA transcripts, the study obtained TCR beta CDR3 regions. Following a first-round RT-PCR that used HTBI primers, a second-round multiplex PCR was carried out. MiXCR, applied by TCRdb to the multiplex PCR reads, yields one record per CDR3 protein. The sample shows around 670,000 distinct CDR3 sequences, approximately 40% of them seen only once. Source material: peripheral blood. These receptors came from an adult man with Graves' ophthalmopathy.

This clonotype has ten or more counts. The V call is TRBV9, the J call TRBJ1-6; D perhaps matches TRBD1 (5 bases). The germline V gene has CDR1 SGDLS and CDR2 YYNGEE. The length of the CDR3 is 15 residues. Trimming removed 4 bases at V and 7 bases at J, with 15 bases between. CDR3 coding DNA: TGTGCCAGCAGCCCAAAGGGGACTTCAAATTCACCCCTCCACTTT. Translated: CASSPKGTSNSPLHF.

The table lists this clonotype with many counts. The rearrangement joins TRBV25-1 to TRBJ2-5, with D unclear. Looked up from germline, CDR1 is MGHDK and CDR2 is SYGVNS. This CDR3 region has 12 residues. Trimming pared 6 bases from V and 5 bases from J, leaving 10 bases between. CDR3: CASSFNGETQYF. As DNA, the CDR3 is TGTGCCAGCAGCTTTAACGGGGAGACCCAGTACTTC.

The genes are TRBV20-1 and TRBJ2-7; 9 nucleotides align to TRBD1. The CDR3 spans 14 residues. CDR1 DFQATT and CDR2 SNEGSKA come from the germline V gene (reference sequence). V trimming: 3 bases; J trimming: 3 bases; junction bases outside the gene matches: 6. Here the CDR3 reads CSASRTGGGYEQYF. CDR3 sequence (DNA): TGCAGTGCTAGTCGTACAGGGGGCGGCTACGAGCAGTACTTC.

As concerns this clonotype: A read error may account for a junction end that differs from germline. J is TRBJ1-1 and V is TRBV10-3; perhaps TRBD1 as D (5 bases). This CDR3 has 16 residues. CDR1 and CDR2 from the germline V gene are ENHRY and SYGVKD. The CDR3 sequence is CASSYSKFGGNTEAFF. The CDR3 nucleotides read TGTGCCAGCAGTTACTCGAAATTTGGGGGGAACACTGAAGCTTTCTTT.

This clonotype was seen many times. The CDR3 loop reads CASSFSTGANYGYTF. Here the CDR3 DNA reads TGTGCCAGCAGCTTCAGCACAGGGGCAAACTATGGCTACACCTTC. The rearrangement uses TRBV7-9 and TRBJ1-2; 7 bases match TRBD1. V lost 3 bases, J lost 2 bases, and 6 bases stayed unmatched. The CDR3 covers 15 residues. Germline V lookup: CDR1 SEHNR, CDR2 FQNEAQ (reference sequence).

The chain joins TRBV7-9 to TRBJ2-4; the D gene could be TRBD1 or TRBD2 (5 bases each). The V and J ends lost 3 bases and 7 bases respectively, with 13 bases between them. Germline CDR1 SEHNR, CDR2 FQNEAQ (reference sequence). This CDR3 is 14 amino acids long. The CDR3 reads CASSLTAGTNIQYF. Written as DNA, the CDR3 is TGTGCCAGCAGCTTGACGGCAGGGACCAACATTCAGTACTTC.

Turning to this clonotype: A much larger clone sits a single nucleotide away, making a read error possible. This chain uses TRBV2 with TRBJ2-5, with D tentatively TRBD2 (6 bases). V shed 10 bases and J shed 2 bases, with 20 bases lying between them. The CDR3 is 15 amino acids. CDR1 SNHLY and CDR2 FYNNEI come from the germline V gene. DNA of the CDR3: TGTGCCACAATTGGTCGGAGGGCCCCTCAAGAGACCCAGTACTTC. Protein product: CATIGRRAPQETQYF. Full variable domain (rest looked up from reference TRBV2 and TRBJ2-5): EPEVTQTPSHQVTQMGQEVILRCVPISNHLYFYWYRQILGQKVEFLVSFYNNEISEKSEIFDDQFSVERPDGSNFTLKIRSTKLEDSAMYFCATIGRRAPQETQYFGPGTRLLVL.

This clonotype has just a few counts. The chain employs TRBV2 and TRBJ1-1; 10 positions match TRBD1. From germline, CDR1 is SNHLY and CDR2 FYNNEI. The CDR3 loop spans 16 amino acids. The V and J ends lost 6 bases and 4 bases, in that order; junction bases with no gene match: 11. DNA for the CDR3: TGTGCCAGCAGCGAACTGGGACAGGGGCGAATCACTGAAGCTTTCTTT. Translating it yields CASSELGQGRITEAFF.

The chain carries TRBV7-9 and TRBJ1-2; 10 positions match TRBD1. V gave up 5 bases and J gave up 4 bases; unmatched junction bases: 7. This CDR3 has 15 amino acids. Germline values: CDR1 SEHNR, CDR2 FQNEAQ (reference sequence). The CDR3 reads CASSLRTGGIYGYTF. The CDR3 DNA reads TGTGCCAGCAGCCTTAGGACAGGGGGAATCTATGGCTACACCTTC.

This clonotype was detected a few times. The chain combines TRBV7-9 with TRBJ1-3; no reliable D call. CDR3 size: 15 residues. Germline CDR1 and CDR2: SEHNR and FQNEAQ (reference sequence). The V gene lost 3 bases and the J gene lost 2 bases, with 11 bases spanning the gap. The CDR3 nucleotides are TGTGCCAGCAGCTTTACTCGGCCACCTGGAAACACCATATATTTT. Its protein is CASSFTRPPGNTIYF.

A remark on this clonotype: One end of the junction is discordant with germline, which a read error may explain. The V call is TRBV24-1, the J call TRBJ2-2, with 7 bases aligning to TRBD2. The CDR3 runs 16 residues. Germline CDR1 KGHDR, CDR2 SFDVKD. For the CDR3, the DNA is TGTGCCACCAGTGATAGGGCGGGAGAGTCTCCCGGGGAGCTGTTCTTT. Protein: CATSDRAGESPGELFF.

This clonotype was seen many times. The junction shows a germline mismatch at one end, possibly a read error. J is TRBJ2-7 and V is TRBV11-2, with D tentatively TRBD2 (5 bases). Germline lookup yields CDR1 SGHAT and CDR2 FQNNGV. CDR3 length: 12 amino acids. CDR3 residues: CASSLGSGEQYF. CDR3 DNA: TGTGCCAGCAGTTTAGGGAGTGGCGAGCAGTACTTC.

This clonotype showed up many times. The rearrangement links TRBV2 to TRBJ2-5, with no clear D. The length of the CDR3 is 13 residues. Germline V lookup: CDR1 SNHLY, CDR2 FYNNEI. Trimming shortened V by 2 bases and J by 3 bases, and 7 bases separated the two germline ends. CDR3 amino acids: CASSENRKETQYF. CDR3 DNA sequence: TGTGCCAGCAGTGAAAACAGAAAAGAGACCCAGTACTTC.

V and J are TRBV6-6 and TRBJ1-2; 8 bases are a match to TRBD1. With 0 bases clipped from V and 7 bases from J, the junction kept 4 bases outside the gene matches. The CDR3 covers 14 residues. Per the germline V gene, CDR1 is MNHNY and CDR2 is SVGAGI (reference sequence). CDR3 sequence: CASSYSRGTGGYTF. The CDR3 DNA sequence: TGTGCCAGCAGTTACTCCAGGGGGACAGGTGGCTACACCTTC.

This chain connects TRBV7-3 to TRBJ2-2, with D unclear. Trimming removed 5 bases from V and 9 bases from J, with 7 bases in between. Germline V gene data show CDR1 as SGHTA and CDR2 as FQGTGA. The CDR3 runs to 11 residues. CDR3 sequence (DNA): TGTGCCAGCAGCCGTGACAGGGAGCTGTTTTTT. Its protein product is CASSRDRELFF.

This clonotype was counted at least ten times. The chain combines TRBV29-1 with TRBJ1-4; TRBD1 aligns across 10 bases. V dropped 4 bases and J dropped 8; count of bases not matched to a gene: 4. This CDR3 has 13 residues. The V gene's germline CDR1 is SQVTM and CDR2 ANQGSEA. The CDR3 protein is CSVVGQGNEKLFF. The CDR3 coding sequence is TGCAGCGTTGTGGGACAGGGGAACGAAAAACTGTTTTTT.

The chain combines TRBV3-1 with TRBJ1-6; perhaps TRBD1 as D (5 bases). The CDR3 runs to 16 residues. Trimming removed 0 bases from V and 5 bases from J, with 11 bases in between. The germline CDR1 and CDR2 sequences are LGHDT and YNNKEL (reference sequence). The CDR3 protein is CASSQDPPRDNSPLHF. CDR3 DNA sequence: TGTGCCAGCAGCCAAGATCCGCCCAGGGATAATTCACCCCTCCACTTT.

About this clonotype: At one end, the junction sequence differs from germline, possibly due to a read error. The rearrangement uses TRBV10-3 and TRBJ2-3; TRBD2 matches 14 bases. From germline, CDR1 is ENHRY and CDR2 SYGVKD. The CDR3 contains 16 residues. The CDR3 loop is CASSRAGLAGADTQYF. The CDR3 DNA follows: TGTGCCAGCAGTCGCGCGGGACTAGCGGGAGCGGATACGCAGTATTTT.